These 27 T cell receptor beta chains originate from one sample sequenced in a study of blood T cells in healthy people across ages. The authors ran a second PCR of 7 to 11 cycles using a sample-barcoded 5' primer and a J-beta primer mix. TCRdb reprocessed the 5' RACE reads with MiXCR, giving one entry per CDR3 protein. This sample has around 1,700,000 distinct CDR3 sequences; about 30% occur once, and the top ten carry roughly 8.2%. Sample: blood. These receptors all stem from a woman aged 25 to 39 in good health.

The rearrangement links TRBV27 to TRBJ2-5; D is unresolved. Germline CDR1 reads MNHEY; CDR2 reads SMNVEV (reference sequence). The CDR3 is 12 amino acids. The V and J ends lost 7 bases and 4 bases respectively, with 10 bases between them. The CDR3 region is CASKRPGETQYF. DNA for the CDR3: TGTGCCAGCAAGAGGCCTGGAGAGACCCAGTACTTC.

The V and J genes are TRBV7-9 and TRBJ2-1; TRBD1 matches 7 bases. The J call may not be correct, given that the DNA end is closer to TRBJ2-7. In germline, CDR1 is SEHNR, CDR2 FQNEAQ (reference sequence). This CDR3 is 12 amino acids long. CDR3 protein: CAGPTGEHEQYF. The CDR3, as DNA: TGTGCCGGCCCTACAGGGGAGCATGAGCAGTACTTC.

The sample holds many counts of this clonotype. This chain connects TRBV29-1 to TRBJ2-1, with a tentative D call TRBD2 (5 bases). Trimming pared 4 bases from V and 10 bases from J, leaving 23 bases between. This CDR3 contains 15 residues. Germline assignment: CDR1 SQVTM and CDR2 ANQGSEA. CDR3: CSVVDRGLMGREQFF. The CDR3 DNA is TGCAGCGTTGTAGATCGGGGTCTTATGGGTCGGGAGCAGTTCTTC.

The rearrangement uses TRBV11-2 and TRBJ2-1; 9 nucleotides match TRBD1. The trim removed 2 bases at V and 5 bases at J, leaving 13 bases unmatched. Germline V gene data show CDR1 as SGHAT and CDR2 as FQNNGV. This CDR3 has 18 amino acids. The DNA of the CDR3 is TGTGCCAGCAGCTTACAGGGGGATGGGACAGGGCTGGACAATGAGCAGTTCTTC. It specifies CASSLQGDGTGLDNEQFF.

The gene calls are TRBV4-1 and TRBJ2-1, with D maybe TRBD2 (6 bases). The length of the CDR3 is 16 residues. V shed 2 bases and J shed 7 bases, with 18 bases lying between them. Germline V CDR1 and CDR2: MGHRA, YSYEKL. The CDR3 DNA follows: TGCGCCAGCAGCCAAAGGACTAACCCGCTGGGGAATGAGCAGTTCTTC. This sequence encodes CASSQRTNPLGNEQFF.

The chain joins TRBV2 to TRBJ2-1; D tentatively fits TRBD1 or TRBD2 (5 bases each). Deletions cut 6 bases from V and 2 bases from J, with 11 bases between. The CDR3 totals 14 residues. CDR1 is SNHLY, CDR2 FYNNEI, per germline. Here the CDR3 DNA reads TGTGCCAGCAGCCGGGACCCCACCTACAATGAGCAGTTCTTC. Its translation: CASSRDPTYNEQFF.

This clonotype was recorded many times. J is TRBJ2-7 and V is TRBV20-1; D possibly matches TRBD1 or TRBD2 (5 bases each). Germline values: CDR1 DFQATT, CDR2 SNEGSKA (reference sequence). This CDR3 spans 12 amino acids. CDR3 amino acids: CSSEGPSYEQYF. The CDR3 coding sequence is TGCAGCTCTGAGGGGCCTTCCTACGAGCAGTACTTC.

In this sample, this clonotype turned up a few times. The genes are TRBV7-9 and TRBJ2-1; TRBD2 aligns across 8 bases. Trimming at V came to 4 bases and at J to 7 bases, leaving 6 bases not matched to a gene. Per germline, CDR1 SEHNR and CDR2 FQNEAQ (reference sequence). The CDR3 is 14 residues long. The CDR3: CASSSAAGVNEQFF. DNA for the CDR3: TGTGCCAGCAGCTCGGCAGCGGGAGTAAATGAGCAGTTCTTC.

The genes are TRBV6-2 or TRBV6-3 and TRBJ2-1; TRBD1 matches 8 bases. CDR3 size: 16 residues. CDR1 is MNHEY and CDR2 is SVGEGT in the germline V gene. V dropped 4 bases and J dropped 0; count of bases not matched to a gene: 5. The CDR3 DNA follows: TGTGCCAGCAGTTCGCCGGGACAGGACTCCTACAATGAGCAGTTCTTC. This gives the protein CASSSPGQDSYNEQFF.

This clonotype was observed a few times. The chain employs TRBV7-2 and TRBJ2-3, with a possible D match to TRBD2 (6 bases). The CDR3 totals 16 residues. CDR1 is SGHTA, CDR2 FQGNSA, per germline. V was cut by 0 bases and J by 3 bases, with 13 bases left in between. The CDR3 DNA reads TGTGCCAGCAGCTTAGCACCGGGAGTTGGGACAGATACGCAGTATTTT. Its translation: CASSLAPGVGTDTQYF.

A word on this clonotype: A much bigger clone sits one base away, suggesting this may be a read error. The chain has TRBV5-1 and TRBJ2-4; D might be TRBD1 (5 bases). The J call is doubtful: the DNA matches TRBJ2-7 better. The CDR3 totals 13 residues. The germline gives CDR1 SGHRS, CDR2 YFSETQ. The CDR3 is CASSGHPSGEQYV. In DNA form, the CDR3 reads TGCGCCAGCAGTGGACACCCCAGTGGCGAGCAGTACGTC.

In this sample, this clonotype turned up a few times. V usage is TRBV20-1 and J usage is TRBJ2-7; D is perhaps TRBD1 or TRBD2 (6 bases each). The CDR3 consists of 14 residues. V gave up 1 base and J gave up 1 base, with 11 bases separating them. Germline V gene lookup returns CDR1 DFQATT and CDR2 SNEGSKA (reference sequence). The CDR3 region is CSARAGAQSYEQYF. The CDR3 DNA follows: TGCAGTGCTAGAGCGGGGGCGCAGTCCTACGAGCAGTACTTC.

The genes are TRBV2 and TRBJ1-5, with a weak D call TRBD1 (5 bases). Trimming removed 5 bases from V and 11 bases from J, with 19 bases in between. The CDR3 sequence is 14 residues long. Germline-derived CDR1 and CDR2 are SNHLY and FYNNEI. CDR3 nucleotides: TGTGCCAGCAGTCCGACAGTTTCTCTCGGGTCCCAGCATTTT. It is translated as CASSPTVSLGSQHF.

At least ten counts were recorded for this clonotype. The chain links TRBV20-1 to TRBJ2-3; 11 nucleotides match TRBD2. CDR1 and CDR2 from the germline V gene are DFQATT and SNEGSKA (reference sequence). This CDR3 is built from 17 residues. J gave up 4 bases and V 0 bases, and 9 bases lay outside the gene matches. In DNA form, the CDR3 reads TGCAGTGCTAGAGATTGGACTAGCGGGTGGGCGGCAGATACGCAGTATTTT. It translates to CSARDWTSGWAADTQYF.

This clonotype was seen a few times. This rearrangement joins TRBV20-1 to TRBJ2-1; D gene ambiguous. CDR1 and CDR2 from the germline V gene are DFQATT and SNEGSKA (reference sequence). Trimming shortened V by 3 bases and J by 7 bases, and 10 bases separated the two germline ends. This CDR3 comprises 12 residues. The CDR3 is CSASFRMNEQFF. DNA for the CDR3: TGCAGTGCTAGTTTCAGAATGAATGAGCAGTTCTTC.

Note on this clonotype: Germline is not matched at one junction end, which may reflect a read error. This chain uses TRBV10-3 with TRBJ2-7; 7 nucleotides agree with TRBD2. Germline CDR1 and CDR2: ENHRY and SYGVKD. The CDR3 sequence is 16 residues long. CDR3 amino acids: CAIGESLTGGSYEQYF. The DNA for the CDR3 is TGTGCCATCGGTGAGTCACTAACGGGAGGCTCCTACGAGCAGTACTTC.

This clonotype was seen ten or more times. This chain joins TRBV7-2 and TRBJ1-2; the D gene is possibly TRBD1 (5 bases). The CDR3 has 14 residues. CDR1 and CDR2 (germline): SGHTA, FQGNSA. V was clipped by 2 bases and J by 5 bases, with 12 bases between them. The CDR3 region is CASSLSQGGYGYTF. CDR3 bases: TGTGCCAGCAGCTTATCGCAGGGAGGATATGGCTACACCTTC. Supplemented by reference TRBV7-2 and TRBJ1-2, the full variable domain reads GAGVSQSPSNKVTEKGKDVELRCDPISGHTALYWYRQSLGQGLEFLIYFQGNSAPDKSGLPSDRFSAERTGGSVSTLTIQRTQQEDSAVYLCASSLSQGGYGYTFGSGTRLTVV.

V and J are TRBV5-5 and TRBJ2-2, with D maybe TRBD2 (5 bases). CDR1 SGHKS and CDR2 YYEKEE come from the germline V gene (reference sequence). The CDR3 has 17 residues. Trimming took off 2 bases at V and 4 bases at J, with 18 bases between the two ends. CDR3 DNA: TGTGCCAGCAGCTTAGTCGGAGGTCCGGCGAGCACCGGGGAGCTGTTTTTT. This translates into CASSLVGGPASTGELFF.

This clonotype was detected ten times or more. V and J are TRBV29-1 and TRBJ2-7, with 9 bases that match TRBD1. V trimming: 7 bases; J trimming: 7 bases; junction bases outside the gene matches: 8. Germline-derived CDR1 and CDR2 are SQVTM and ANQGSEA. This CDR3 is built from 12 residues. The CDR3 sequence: CSAAGQGWEQYF. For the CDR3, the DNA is TGCAGCGCCGCGGGACAGGGCTGGGAGCAGTACTTC.

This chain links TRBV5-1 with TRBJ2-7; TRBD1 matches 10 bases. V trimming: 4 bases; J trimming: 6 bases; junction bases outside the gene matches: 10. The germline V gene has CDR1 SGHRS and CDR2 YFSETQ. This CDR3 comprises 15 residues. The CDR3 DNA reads TGCGCCAGCAGCCCCCGACAGGGGGCTGGGGCCGAGCAGTACTTC. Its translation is CASSPRQGAGAEQYF.

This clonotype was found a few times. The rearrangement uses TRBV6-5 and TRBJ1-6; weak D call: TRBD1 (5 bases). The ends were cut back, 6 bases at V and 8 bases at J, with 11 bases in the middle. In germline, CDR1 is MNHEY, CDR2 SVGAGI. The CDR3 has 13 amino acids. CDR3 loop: CASRRRGDSPLHF. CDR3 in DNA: TGTGCCAGCAGGAGGAGGGGCGATTCACCCCTCCACTTT.

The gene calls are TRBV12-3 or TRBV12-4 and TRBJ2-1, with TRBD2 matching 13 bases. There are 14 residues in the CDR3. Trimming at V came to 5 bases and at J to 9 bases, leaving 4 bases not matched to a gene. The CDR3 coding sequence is TGTGCCAGCAGTGCACTAGCGGGAGGGATTGAGCAGTTCTTC. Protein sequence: CASSALAGGIEQFF.

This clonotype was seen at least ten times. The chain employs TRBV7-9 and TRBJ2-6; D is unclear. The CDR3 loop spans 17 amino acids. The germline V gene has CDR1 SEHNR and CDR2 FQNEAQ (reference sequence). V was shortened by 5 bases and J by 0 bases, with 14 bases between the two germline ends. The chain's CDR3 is CASSPQRIISGANVLTF. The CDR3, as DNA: TGTGCCAGCAGCCCACAAAGGATAATCTCTGGGGCCAACGTCCTGACTTTC. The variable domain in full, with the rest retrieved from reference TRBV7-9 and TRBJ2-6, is DTGVSQNPRHKITKRGQNVTFRCDPISEHNRLYWYRQTLGQGPEFLTYFQNEAQLEKSRLLSDRFSAERPKGSFSTLEIQRTEQGDSAMYLCASSPQRIISGANVLTFGAGSRLTVL.

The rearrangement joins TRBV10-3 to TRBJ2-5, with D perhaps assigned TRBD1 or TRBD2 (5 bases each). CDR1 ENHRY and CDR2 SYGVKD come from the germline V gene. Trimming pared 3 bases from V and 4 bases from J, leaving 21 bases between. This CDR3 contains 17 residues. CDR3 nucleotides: TGTGCCATCAGTGAAGGCCTGGGACCCGCAGAGGGAGAGACCCAGTACTTC. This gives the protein CAISEGLGPAEGETQYF.

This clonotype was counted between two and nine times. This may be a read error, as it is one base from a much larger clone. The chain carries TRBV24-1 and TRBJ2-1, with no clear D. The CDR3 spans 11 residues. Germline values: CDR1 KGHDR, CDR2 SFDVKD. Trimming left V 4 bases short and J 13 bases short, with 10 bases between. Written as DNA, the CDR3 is TGTGCCACCAGTGACTCCAAGACCCAGTTCTTC. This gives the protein CATSDSKTQFF.

The CDR3 DNA follows: TGCAGCGCTAGGTATAACAATCAGCCCCAGCATTTT. It encodes CSARYNNQPQHF. The J gene is TRBJ1-5, the V gene TRBV29-1; D call uncertain. CDR1 is SQVTM and CDR2 is ANQGSEA in the germline V gene. The CDR3 is 12 residues long. Trimming removed 7 bases from V and 3 bases from J, with 10 bases in between.

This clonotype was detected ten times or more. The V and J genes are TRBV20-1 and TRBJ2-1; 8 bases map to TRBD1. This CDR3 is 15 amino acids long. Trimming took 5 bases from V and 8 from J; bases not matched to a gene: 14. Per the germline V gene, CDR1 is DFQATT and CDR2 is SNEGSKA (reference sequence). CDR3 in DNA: TGCAGTGCTCACCATGAACAGGGGGTCGGTTATGAGCAGTTCTTC. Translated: CSAHHEQGVGYEQFF.